This entry lists 24 T cell receptor beta chains sequenced from one sample in a study of PD-1 blockade in classical Hodgkin lymphoma. The assay was immunoSEQ multiplex PCR, and TCRdb's table has in-frame clones only and misses some. This table holds about 13,000 clones, around three quarters found once. In every patient, relapse followed autologous stem cell transplantation, while exposure to brentuximab vedotin differed. Sequencing used peripheral blood mononuclear cells (PBMCs), obtained at baseline. The receptors were sampled from a human donor with classical Hodgkin lymphoma.

V gene TRBV6-6 combines with J gene TRBJ2-5, with D unresolved. This CDR3 region has 11 residues. The V and J ends lost 6 bases and 4 bases respectively, with 6 bases between them. Germline CDR1 reads MNHNY; CDR2 reads SVGAGI (reference sequence). CDR3 loop: CASRARETQYF. CDR3 nucleotides: TGTGCCAGCAGGGCACGAGAGACCCAGTACTTC.

This rearrangement joins TRBV18 to TRBJ2-3, with 9 bases lining up with TRBD2. The CDR3 is made up of 16 amino acids. Germline CDR1 is KGHSH and CDR2 is LQKENI. Trimming took 6 bases from V and 6 from J; bases not matched to a gene: 13. CDR3 amino acids: CASSPLIAGAGDTQYF. Here the CDR3 DNA reads TGTGCCAGCTCCCCCCTAATAGCGGGAGCTGGCGATACGCAGTATTTT.

V usage is TRBV30 and J usage is TRBJ1-5, with TRBD1 identical over 8 bases. V lost 5 bases and J lost 0; bases outside the gene matches: 18. The CDR3 length is 19 residues. Per the germline V gene, CDR1 is GTSNPN and CDR2 is SVGIG (reference sequence). CDR3 loop: CAWPAASRGLPYSNQPQHF. CDR3 nucleotide sequence: TGTGCCTGGCCCGCGGCGAGCAGGGGGCTCCCCTATAGCAATCAGCCCCAGCATTTT.

The rearrangement uses TRBV2 and TRBJ2-5; either TRBD1 or TRBD2 may fit D (5 bases each). From germline, CDR1 is SNHLY and CDR2 FYNNEI. There are 14 residues in the CDR3. V lost 1 base to trimming and J lost 7 bases, with 13 bases between them. DNA for the CDR3: TGTGCCAGCAGTGAAGGTTGGGGGAGCCGGACCCAGTACTTC. This codes for CASSEGWGSRTQYF.

Remarks on this clone: At one end, the junction sequence differs from germline, possibly due to a read error. The chain is built from TRBV7-7 and TRBJ2-1; D not resolved. The CDR3 extends over 14 amino acids. Looked up from germline, CDR1 is SSHAT and CDR2 is FNYEAQ (reference sequence). The CDR3 sequence is CASSLGPNHNEQFF. The CDR3 DNA is TGTGCTAGCAGCTTAGGGCCCAATCACAATGAGCAGTTCTTC.

The chain is built from TRBV4-1 and TRBJ2-3; D remains unclear. Trimming cost V 0 bases and J 2 bases, with 21 bases left between them. Germline CDR1 MGHRA, CDR2 YSYEKL. The CDR3 consists of 19 residues. The CDR3 sequence: CASSQDWSSGKTLTDTQYF. The CDR3, as DNA: TGCGCCAGCAGCCAAGATTGGTCCAGTGGGAAAACCCTCACAGATACGCAGTATTTT.

V usage is TRBV20-1 and J usage is TRBJ1-1; D is ambiguous. Germline V CDR1 and CDR2: DFQATT, SNEGSKA (reference sequence). The V end was cut by 6 bases, the J end by 9 bases, with 14 bases between. This CDR3 is built from 11 residues. The CDR3 nucleotides are TGCAGTGCCCCGAGTAAAACCAAAGCTTTCTTT. The encoded protein is CSAPSKTKAFF.

The chain employs TRBV19 and TRBJ2-5, with no clear D. The end of the DNA fits TRBJ2-7 better, so the J call may be wrong. Looked up from germline, CDR1 is LNHDA and CDR2 is SQIVND (reference sequence). The CDR3 has 13 amino acids. CDR3 sequence reads: CASSMDGPNEQYF. The DNA for the CDR3 is TGTGCCAGTAGTATGGACGGACCAAACGAGCAGTACTTC.

This clone appeared once. The chain is built from TRBV2 and TRBJ2-5; D not resolved. Germline V gives CDR1 SNHLY, CDR2 FYNNEI. Deletions cut 8 bases from V and 1 base from J, with 5 bases between. This CDR3 comprises 11 residues. Written as DNA, the CDR3 is TGTGCCAGCGAAGCCCAAGAGACCCAGTACTTC. It is translated as CASEAQETQYF.

This chain joins TRBV7-8 and TRBJ1-1, with D unclear. V was clipped by 7 bases and J by 3 bases, with 6 bases between them. The germline gives CDR1 SGHVS, CDR2 FQNEAQ. This CDR3 comprises 11 residues. CDR3 sequence reads: CASKGYTEAFF. Written as DNA, the CDR3 is TGTGCCAGCAAAGGGTACACTGAAGCTTTCTTT.

The genes are TRBV28 and TRBJ2-5; perhaps TRBD1 as D (6 bases). The V end lost 8 bases, the J end lost 2 bases, and 15 bases lay between the germline ends. There are 14 residues in the CDR3. Germline V lookup: CDR1 MDHEN, CDR2 SYDVKM. Here the CDR3 reads CASCVQGIQETQYF. CDR3 sequence (DNA): TGTGCCAGCTGCGTTCAGGGGATTCAAGAGACCCAGTACTTC.

The chain is built from TRBV11-2 and TRBJ1-2; D not resolved. The length of the CDR3 is 13 residues. Between the trimmed V and J ends, which lost 5 bases and 2 bases, there was a span of 9 bases. Germline CDR1 SGHAT, CDR2 FQNNGV. The CDR3 loop is CASSTGRNYGYTF. The CDR3 coding sequence is TGTGCCAGCAGCACCGGACGGAACTATGGCTACACCTTC.

The gene calls are TRBV7-2 and TRBJ1-1; D remains unclear. Germline V lookup: CDR1 SGHTA, CDR2 FQGNSA. V was shortened by 5 bases and J by 1 base, with 11 bases between the two germline ends. This CDR3 has 14 amino acids. The CDR3 region has the DNA TGTGCCAGCAGCGTAACTATCGGGAACACTGAAGCTTTCTTT. This encodes CASSVTIGNTEAFF.

The chain joins TRBV7-9 to TRBJ2-2, with D perhaps matching TRBD2 (5 bases). CDR1 is SEHNR, CDR2 FQNEAQ, per germline (reference sequence). Trimming shortened V by 4 bases and J by 2 bases, and 8 bases separated the two germline ends. The CDR3 spans 14 residues. The CDR3 nucleotides read TGTGCCAGCAGCTGGGGAGTCAACACCGGGGAGCTGTTTTTT. Translated: CASSWGVNTGELFF.

The rearrangement uses TRBV2 and TRBJ2-2; either TRBD1 or TRBD2 may fit D (6 bases each). The CDR3 runs 15 residues. Germline V gene data show CDR1 as SNHLY and CDR2 as FYNNEI. V gave up 2 bases and J gave up 6 bases, with 13 bases separating them. CDR3: CASSEFRGQSGELFF. The DNA for the CDR3 is TGTGCCAGCAGTGAATTCCGGGGGCAATCCGGGGAGCTGTTTTTT.

CDR3 region: CASSLLGGATYEQYF. As DNA, the CDR3 is TGTGCCAGCAGCCTACTAGGAGGGGCGACCTACGAGCAGTACTTC. The chain uses TRBV7-9 and TRBJ2-7; maybe TRBD2 (6 bases). V was trimmed by 5 bases and J by 2 bases, leaving 16 bases between them. The CDR3 is 15 amino acids. CDR1 is SEHNR and CDR2 is FQNEAQ in the germline V gene (reference sequence). The variable domain in full, completed from reference TRBV7-9 and TRBJ2-7, reads DTGVSQNPRHKITKRGQNVTFRCDPISEHNRLYWYRQTLGQGPEFLTYFQNEAQLEKSRLLSDRFSAERPKGSFSTLEIQRTEQGDSAMYLCASSLLGGATYEQYFGPGTRLTVT.

The J gene is TRBJ1-2, the V gene TRBV19; 7 nucleotides match TRBD1. V lost 5 bases, J lost 4 bases, and 4 bases stayed unmatched. The CDR3 extends over 13 amino acids. Germline lookup yields CDR1 LNHDA and CDR2 SQIVND (reference sequence). The CDR3 here is CASSPWDSYGYTF. The CDR3 region has the DNA TGTGCCAGTAGTCCCTGGGACAGCTATGGCTACACCTTC.

The rearrangement links TRBV7-9 to TRBJ2-1, with TRBD2 matching 11 bases. Germline CDR1 is SEHNR and CDR2 is FQNEAQ (reference sequence). V was pared by 6 bases and J by 3 bases, with 7 bases of the junction left unmatched. The CDR3 is 16 amino acids. The CDR3: CASSPPGLADYNEQFF. CDR3 coding DNA: TGTGCCAGCAGTCCCCCGGGACTAGCGGACTACAATGAGCAGTTCTTC.

The chain links TRBV28 to TRBJ1-1; D is unclear. This CDR3 is 14 amino acids long. Germline CDR1 reads MDHEN; CDR2 reads SYDVKM. The ends were cut back, 3 bases at V and 1 base at J, with 9 bases in the middle. The CDR3 loop reads CASSFWSENTEAFF. The CDR3 bases are TGTGCCAGCAGTTTTTGGTCAGAGAACACTGAAGCTTTCTTT.

This rearrangement joins TRBV12-5 to TRBJ2-3; 13 nucleotides match TRBD2. Germline CDR1 LGHNT, CDR2 FRNRAP. The V gene end was trimmed by 7 bases and the J gene end by 3 bases; junction bases not matched to a gene: 7. This CDR3 contains 16 residues. The DNA for the CDR3 is TGTGCTAGTGACACCACTAGCGGGAGGGTGACAGATACGCAGTATTTT. This gives the protein CASDTTSGRVTDTQYF. The full variable domain, completed using reference TRBV12-5 and TRBJ2-3, is DARVTQTPRHKVTEMGQEVTMRCQPILGHNTVFWYRQTMMQGLELLAYFRNRAPLDDSGMPKDRFSAEMPDATLATLKIQPSEPRDSAVYFCASDTTSGRVTDTQYFGPGTRLTVL.

In the case of this clone: A read error may account for a junction end that differs from germline. This sequence joins TRBV7-7 and TRBJ2-5; tentative D call: TRBD1 (5 bases). This CDR3 has 17 residues. The germline V gene has CDR1 SSHAT and CDR2 FNYEAQ (reference sequence). Written as DNA, the CDR3 is TGTGCTAGCAGCTTAGCCAGGGCAGGGTTGTACCAAGAGACCCAGTACTTC. Protein sequence: CASSLARAGLYQETQYF. The full variable domain, rest sourced from reference TRBV7-7 and TRBJ2-5, is GAGVSQSPRYKVTKRGQDVTLRCDPISSHATLYWYQQALGQGPEFLTYFNYEAQPDKSGLPSDRFSAERPEGSISTLTIQRTEQRDSAMYRCASSLARAGLYQETQYFGPGTRLLVL.

The V call is TRBV2, the J call TRBJ1-5, with 7 bases matching TRBD1. The CDR3 contains 14 residues. J lost 7 bases, V lost 5 bases, and 8 bases had no gene match. The germline gives CDR1 SNHLY, CDR2 FYNNEI. The CDR3 coding sequence is TGTGCCAGCAGTCTTGACAGGGCGGAACAGCCCCAGCATTTT. Amino acids: CASSLDRAEQPQHF.

V usage is TRBV5-1 and J usage is TRBJ2-1; TRBD2 matches at 7 bases. The germline V gene encodes CDR1 SGHRS and CDR2 YFSETQ. V gave up 3 bases and J gave up 5 bases; unmatched junction bases: 20. This CDR3 is 19 amino acids long. The CDR3 DNA reads as TGCGCCAGCAGCTGGCCCCCGGGGAGAAGCGGGATACCCCACAATGAGCAGTTCTTC. This encodes CASSWPPGRSGIPHNEQFF.

The V and J genes are TRBV21-1 and TRBJ1-5. TRBV21-1 is classified as a pseudogene. This CDR3 contains 15 residues. The CDR3 here is CASKPEGLSNQPQHF. The CDR3 bases are TGTGCCAGTAAGCCGGAGGGCTTGAGCAATCAGCCCCAGCATTTT.